This entry lists 14 T cell receptor beta chains sequenced from one sample in a study of vaccination and CD4 T cells after COVID-19. Antigens for these TCRs are unknown. Treatment in this sample: roughly ten-day PBMC culture with coronavirus spike peptide pools or control peptides (ViraFEST assay). An Oncomine TCR Beta short-read assay was used to sequence the DNA from cultured CD4+ T cells. TCRdb processed the PCR reads anew with MiXCR; each CDR3 protein has one entry. The sample comprises 22,000 or so distinct CDR3 sequences, roughly 50% of which are singletons, and 6% rests with the top ten. The sequencing input was CD4+ T cells from blood, cultured in vitro. The receptor source for this set is a human donor who had recovered from COVID-19.

The chain recombines TRBV28 with TRBJ1-5, with 8 bases that match TRBD1. The CDR3 has 15 residues. Germline CDR1 and CDR2: MDHEN and SYDVKM. The V gene end was trimmed by 5 bases and the J gene end by 2 bases; junction bases not matched to a gene: 5. This CDR3 reads CASSKPGQGNQPQHF. The CDR3 DNA reads TGTGCCAGCAGTAAGCCGGGACAGGGCAATCAGCCCCAGCATTTT.

The chain has TRBV9 and TRBJ2-3, with 7 positions matching TRBD1. This CDR3 has 14 amino acids. Germline V CDR1 and CDR2: SGDLS, YYNGEE. V gave up 4 bases and J gave up 0 bases; unmatched junction bases: 2. The CDR3 nucleotides are TGTGCCAGCAGCCGGGACAGAAGCACAGATACGCAGTATTTT. Its protein is CASSRDRSTDTQYF.

The V gene is TRBV5-1, the J gene TRBJ2-7, with a weak D call TRBD1 (6 bases). This CDR3 has 15 residues. Germline V gene data show CDR1 as SGHRS and CDR2 as YFSETQ. Between the trimmed V and J ends, which lost 0 bases and 2 bases, there was a span of 12 bases. As DNA, the CDR3 is TGCGCCAGCAGCTTGGGTACAGGGTTACCCTACGAGCAGTACTTC. It translates to CASSLGTGLPYEQYF. Full variable domain (rest looked up from reference TRBV5-1 and TRBJ2-7): KAGVTQTPRYLIKTRGQQVTLSCSPISGHRSVSWYQQTPGQGLQFLFEYFSETQRNKGNFPGRFSGRQFSNSRSEMNVSTLELGDSALYLCASSLGTGLPYEQYFGPGTRLTVT.

This chain links TRBV7-2 with TRBJ2-7, with unresolved D. V lost 2 bases, J lost 7 bases, and 12 bases lay in between. CDR3 length: 13 residues. The germline V gene has CDR1 SGHTA and CDR2 FQGNSA. The CDR3 DNA is TGTGCCAGCAGCTTAAATGCTCCAGATGAGCAGTACTTC. Translation: CASSLNAPDEQYF.

V is TRBV28 and J is TRBJ1-2; 9 bases match TRBD1. CDR3 length equals 13 residues. Germline-derived CDR1 and CDR2 are MDHEN and SYDVKM. V shed 8 bases and J 7 bases; nucleotides not matched to a gene: 8. This CDR3 reads CASYRGLVVGYTF. Written as DNA, the CDR3 is TGTGCCAGCTACAGGGGGCTCGTTGTTGGCTACACCTTC.

CDR3 in DNA: TGCAGTGCTATGAGGGACAGCTATGCAGGGTACACCTTC. Encoded protein: CSAMRDSYAGYTF. The chain is built from TRBV20-1 and TRBJ1-2; 7 nucleotides align to TRBD1. CDR3 size: 13 residues. V dropped 4 bases and J dropped 11; count of bases not matched to a gene: 13. The germline gives CDR1 DFQATT, CDR2 SNEGSKA (reference sequence).

This clonotype was detected a few times. V is TRBV20-1 and J is TRBJ2-3; tentatively, D is TRBD2 (6 bases). The CDR3 runs to 14 residues. The germline V gene has CDR1 DFQATT and CDR2 SNEGSKA (reference sequence). The V end was cut by 3 bases, the J end by 5 bases, with 15 bases between. Written as DNA, the CDR3 is TGCAGTGCTAGTAGTATAATCGGGGGAGATACGCAGTATTTT. Translated: CSASSIIGGDTQYF.

This clonotype was found a few times. This rearrangement joins TRBV6-1 to TRBJ2-7; D gene ambiguous. The CDR3 covers 17 residues. Germline V CDR1 and CDR2: MNHNS, SASEGT. V lost 0 bases and J lost 2, with 17 bases in between. The CDR3 DNA is TGTGCCAGCAGTGAAGCGCGGTATACCTCCGCCCCCTACGAGCAGTACTTC. As protein: CASSEARYTSAPYEQYF.

The genes are TRBV20-1 and TRBJ2-7; 11 positions match TRBD1. CDR1 and CDR2 from the germline V gene are DFQATT and SNEGSKA (reference sequence). This CDR3 comprises 15 residues. V shed 1 base and J 5 bases; nucleotides not matched to a gene: 7. The CDR3 sequence is CSARAWDRGENEQYF. In DNA form, the CDR3 reads TGCAGTGCTAGAGCTTGGGACAGGGGGGAGAACGAGCAGTACTTC.

The chain couples TRBV18 to TRBJ2-7, with 13 bases aligning to TRBD2. The V gene end was trimmed by 5 bases and the J gene end by 0 bases; junction bases not matched to a gene: 4. The CDR3 extends over 16 amino acids. Germline-derived CDR1 and CDR2 are KGHSH and LQKENI. The CDR3: CASSTRTSGSSYEQYF. In nucleotides, the CDR3 is TGTGCCAGCTCAACACGGACTAGCGGGAGCTCCTACGAGCAGTACTTC.

The chain has TRBV2 and TRBJ2-2, with 7 bases aligning to TRBD1. CDR1 is SNHLY, CDR2 FYNNEI, per germline. The CDR3 spans 17 residues. J lost 2 bases, V lost 6 bases, and 12 bases had no gene match. CDR3 nucleotides: TGTGCCAGCAGAGGGGTCCCGGGACAGATAAACACCGGGGAGCTGTTTTTT. Its protein is CASRGVPGQINTGELFF.

This clonotype was picked up a small number of times. The gene calls are TRBV6-1 and TRBJ1-2; D gene ambiguous. CDR1 MNHNS and CDR2 SASEGT come from the germline V gene. This CDR3 has 14 amino acids. V lost 6 bases and J 5 bases, leaving 16 bases between the germline ends. The CDR3 bases are TGTGCCAGCAGCCTAACCCAGAATATTTATGGCTACACCTTC. Protein sequence: CASSLTQNIYGYTF.

The rearrangement joins TRBV7-9 to TRBJ1-2; D unresolved. Between the trimmed V and J ends, which lost 1 base and 10 bases, there was a span of 28 bases. From germline, CDR1 is SEHNR and CDR2 FQNEAQ (reference sequence). The CDR3 has 18 amino acids. The CDR3 is CASSLEDLRYSGGVDYTF. In nucleotides, the CDR3 is TGTGCCAGCAGCTTAGAGGATCTTCGTTATAGTGGCGGGGTTGACTACACCTTC. The whole variable domain, remainder taken from reference TRBV7-9 and TRBJ1-2, is DTGVSQNPRHKITKRGQNVTFRCDPISEHNRLYWYRQTLGQGPEFLTYFQNEAQLEKSRLLSDRFSAERPKGSFSTLEIQRTEQGDSAMYLCASSLEDLRYSGGVDYTFGSGTRLTVV.

This chain links TRBV11-2 with TRBJ2-1; no clear D. This CDR3 is built from 13 residues. Germline V lookup: CDR1 SGHAT, CDR2 FQNNGV. The V end lost 0 bases, the J end lost 9 bases, and 9 bases lay between the germline ends. Here the CDR3 DNA reads TGTGCCAGCAGCTTAGAATGGGTCGGTGAGCAGTTCTTC. It specifies CASSLEWVGEQFF.